This note documents a single T cell receptor (beta chain) sequence. Its antigen specificity is not known. To determine HCMV serostatus, a commercial ELISA kit was used to detect HCMV-specific IgG in serum. Peripheral blood mononuclear cells were isolated from blood by Ficoll density gradient centrifugation. The source of the sample is a study of T cells expressing NK-cell markers (dated by TCRdb to 2018 to 2020). As for the study more broadly: Eight or nine donors provided sorted CD3+CD56+NKG2C+, CD3+CD56+NKG2C- and CD3+CD56-NKG2C+ T-cell subsets, whose TCR beta-chain repertoires were profiled. Sequencing of the libraries produced 2 x 150 bp reads on Illumina HiSeq 2000/2500, MiSeq or NextSeq. Randomly selected healthy volunteers, three men and five women, were used as the eight sequenced donors. Of the eight sequenced donors, seven were found to be HCMV-seropositive and one was found to be HCMV-seronegative. Here is what the overall study found, with its caveats: Those dominant clonotypes were again the most abundant among CD3+CD56-NKG2C+ cells in a handful of donors, at about 25-65%. It remained unclear whether the expanded NKG2C-expressing T cell clones were specific for HCMV antigens. For over five donors, the dominant CD3+CD56+NKG2C+ clonotypes were among the top 10 CD8+ clonotypes and accounted for roughly 1.0-7.5% of CD8+ T cells.

The reads were generated on an Illumina HiSeq 2000. TCR beta cDNA libraries were prepared using 5'RACE template switching, which introduced a universal primer site and unique molecular identifiers. Priming for cDNA synthesis came from the TCR beta constant segment, and two successive PCR amplification steps followed. The paper's data handling went like this. MIGEC handled demultiplexing of the reads and grouping by UMI, while MiTCR was used to assemble and quantify clonotypes. To remove erroneous sequences, TCR cDNA sequences were retained only when supported by two or more reads. The tcR package was used for downstream repertoire analysis, and clonotypes were matched between fractions using CDR3 nucleotide sequence together with V segment. Antigen specificity was annotated against VDJdb with VDJmatch, allowing one amino acid substitution in CDR3. TCRdb reprocessed the reads, reporting each CDR3 protein sequence once and no DNA. The V and J calls here are based on TCRdb, not the publication. This sample's records show about 550,000 distinct CDR3 sequences. The ten biggest clones cover approximately 3.6% of the sample.

There are 20 amino acids in the CDR3, from cysteine to phenylalanine inclusive. The nucleotide record is missing. CDR1 SGHRS and CDR2 YFSETQ are derived from the germline V gene. The specimen sequenced was blood T cells: a sorted CD56 or NKG2C T cell subset, CD4+ or CD8+ T cells, or bulk PBMC T cells (not recorded which). This TCR derives from a man between 18 and 35 years old in good health. Donor details come from another sample of the same person, matched by shared clones. The chain couples TRBV5-1 to TRBJ2-4; TCRdb outputs TRBD1, but without DNA this stays unchecked. The CDR3 in this case is CASSLYPPGTGAYERDIQYF. Extended through the reference TRBV5-1 and TRBJ2-4 proteins, this CDR3 yields the full variable domain: KAGVTQTPRYLIKTRGQQVTLSCSPISGHRSVSWYQQTPGQGLQFLFEYFSETQRNKGNFPGRFSGRQFSNSRSEMNVSTLELGDSALYLCASSLYPPGTGAYERDIQYFGAGTRLSVL.